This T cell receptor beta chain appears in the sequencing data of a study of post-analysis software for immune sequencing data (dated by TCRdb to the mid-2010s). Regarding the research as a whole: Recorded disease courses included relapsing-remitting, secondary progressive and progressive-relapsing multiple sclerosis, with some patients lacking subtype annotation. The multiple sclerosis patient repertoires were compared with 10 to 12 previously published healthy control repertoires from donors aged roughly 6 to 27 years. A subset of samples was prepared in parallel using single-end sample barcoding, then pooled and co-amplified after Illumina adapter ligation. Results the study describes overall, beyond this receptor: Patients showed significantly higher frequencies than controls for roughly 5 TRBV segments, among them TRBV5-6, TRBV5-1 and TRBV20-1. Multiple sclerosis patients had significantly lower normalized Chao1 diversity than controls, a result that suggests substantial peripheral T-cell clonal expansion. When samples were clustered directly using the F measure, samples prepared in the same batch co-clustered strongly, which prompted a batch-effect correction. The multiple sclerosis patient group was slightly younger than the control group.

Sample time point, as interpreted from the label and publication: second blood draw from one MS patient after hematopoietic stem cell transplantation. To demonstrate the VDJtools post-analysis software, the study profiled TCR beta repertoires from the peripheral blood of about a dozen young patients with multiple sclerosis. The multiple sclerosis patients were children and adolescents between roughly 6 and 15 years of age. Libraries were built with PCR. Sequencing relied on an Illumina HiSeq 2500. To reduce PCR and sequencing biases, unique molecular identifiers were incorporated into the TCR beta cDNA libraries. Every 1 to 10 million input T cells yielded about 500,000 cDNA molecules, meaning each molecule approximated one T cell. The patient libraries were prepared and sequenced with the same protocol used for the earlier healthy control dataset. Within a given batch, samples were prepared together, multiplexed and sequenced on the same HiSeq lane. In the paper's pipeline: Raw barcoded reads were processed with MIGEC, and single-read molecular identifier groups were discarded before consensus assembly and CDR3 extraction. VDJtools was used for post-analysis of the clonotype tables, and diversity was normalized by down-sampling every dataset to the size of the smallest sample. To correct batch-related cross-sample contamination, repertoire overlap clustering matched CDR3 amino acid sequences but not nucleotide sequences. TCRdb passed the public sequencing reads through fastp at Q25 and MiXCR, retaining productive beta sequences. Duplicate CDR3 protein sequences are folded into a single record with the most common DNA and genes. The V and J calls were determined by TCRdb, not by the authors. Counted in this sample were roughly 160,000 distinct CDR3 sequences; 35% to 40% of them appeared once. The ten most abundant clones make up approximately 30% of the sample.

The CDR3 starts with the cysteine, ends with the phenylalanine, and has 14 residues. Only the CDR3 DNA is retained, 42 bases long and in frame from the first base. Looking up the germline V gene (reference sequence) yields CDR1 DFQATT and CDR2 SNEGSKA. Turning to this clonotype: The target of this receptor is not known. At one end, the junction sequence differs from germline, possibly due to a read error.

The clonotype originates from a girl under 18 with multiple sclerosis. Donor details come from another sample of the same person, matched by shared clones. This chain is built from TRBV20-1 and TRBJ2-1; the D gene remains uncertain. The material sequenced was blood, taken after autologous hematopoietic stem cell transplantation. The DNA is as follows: TGCAGTGCCAGAGTGACCTGGACCTACAATGAGCAGTTCTTC. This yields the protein CSARVTWTYNEQFF.